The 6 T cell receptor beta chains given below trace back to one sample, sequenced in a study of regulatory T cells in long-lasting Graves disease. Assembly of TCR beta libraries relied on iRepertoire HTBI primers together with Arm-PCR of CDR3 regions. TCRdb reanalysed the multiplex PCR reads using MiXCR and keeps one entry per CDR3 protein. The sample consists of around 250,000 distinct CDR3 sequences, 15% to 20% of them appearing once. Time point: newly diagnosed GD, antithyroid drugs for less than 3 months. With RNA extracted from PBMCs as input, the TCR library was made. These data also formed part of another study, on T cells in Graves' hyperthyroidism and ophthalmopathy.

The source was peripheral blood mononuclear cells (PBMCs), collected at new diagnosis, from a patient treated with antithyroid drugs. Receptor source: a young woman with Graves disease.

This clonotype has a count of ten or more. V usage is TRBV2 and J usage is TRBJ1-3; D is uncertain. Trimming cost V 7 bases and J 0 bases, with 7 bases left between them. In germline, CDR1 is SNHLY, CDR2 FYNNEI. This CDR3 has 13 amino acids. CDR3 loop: CASMASSGNTIYF. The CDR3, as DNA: TGTGCCAGCATGGCATCCTCTGGAAACACCATATATTTT.

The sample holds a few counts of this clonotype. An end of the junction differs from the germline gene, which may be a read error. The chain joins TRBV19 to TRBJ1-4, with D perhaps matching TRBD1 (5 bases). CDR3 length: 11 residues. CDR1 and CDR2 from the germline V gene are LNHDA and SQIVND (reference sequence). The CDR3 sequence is CASSIGPGLHF. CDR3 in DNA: TGTGCCAGTAGTATAGGTCCGGGACTTCACTTT.

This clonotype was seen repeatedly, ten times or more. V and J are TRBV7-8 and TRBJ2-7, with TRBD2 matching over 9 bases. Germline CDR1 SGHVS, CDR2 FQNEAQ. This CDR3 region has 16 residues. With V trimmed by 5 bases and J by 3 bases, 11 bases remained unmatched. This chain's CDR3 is CASSQNSGGVVYEQYF. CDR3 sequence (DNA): TGTGCCAGCAGCCAAAATAGCGGGGGCGTTGTCTACGAGCAGTACTTC.

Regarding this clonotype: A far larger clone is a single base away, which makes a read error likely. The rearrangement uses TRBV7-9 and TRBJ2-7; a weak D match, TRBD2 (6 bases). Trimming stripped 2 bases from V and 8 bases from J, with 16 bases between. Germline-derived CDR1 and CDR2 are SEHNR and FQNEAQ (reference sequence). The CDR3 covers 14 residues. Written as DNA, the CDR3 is TGTGCCAGCAGCTTACCTGCAGGGAGGAACAAGCAGTACTTC. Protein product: CASSLPAGRNKQYF.

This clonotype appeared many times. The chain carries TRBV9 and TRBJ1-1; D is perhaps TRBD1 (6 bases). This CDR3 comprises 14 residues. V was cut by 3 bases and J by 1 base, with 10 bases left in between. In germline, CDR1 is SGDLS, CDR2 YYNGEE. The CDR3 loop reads CASSATTGNTEAFF. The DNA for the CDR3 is TGTGCCAGCAGCGCCACGACAGGGAACACTGAAGCTTTCTTT.

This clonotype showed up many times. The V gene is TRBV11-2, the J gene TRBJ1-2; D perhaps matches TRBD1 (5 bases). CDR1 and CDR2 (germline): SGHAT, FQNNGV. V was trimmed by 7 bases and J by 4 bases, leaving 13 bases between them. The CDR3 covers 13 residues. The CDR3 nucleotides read TGTGCCAGCACGGGGGGGGAGAGCTATGGCTACACCTTC. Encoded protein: CASTGGESYGYTF.